This T cell receptor (beta chain) stems from a study of memory CD4+ T cells and cytomegalovirus serostatus. The CDR3 extends over 15 amino acids. The J segment lost 3 bases and the V segment lost 1 base, leaving 3 bases of the junction unmatched. Per the germline V gene, CDR1 is SEHNR and CDR2 is FQNEAQ (reference sequence). Study-level points and caveats: Of 150 to 200 reported CMV TCRbeta sequences, roughly 67 were found in memory CD4+ repertoires.

This table comes from immunoSEQ multiplex PCR, and its TCRdb copy is limited to in-frame clones, with some not included. Among roughly 39,000 clones listed, 75% to 80% were seen once. Single viable CD3+CD4+CD8-CD45RO+ cells were sorted as the memory CD4+ T cells. Points on this clone: The antigen is undetermined.

Source material: memory CD4+ T cells from blood. The genes are TRBV7-9 and TRBJ1-2; 9 bases are shared with TRBD1. This clonotype was sampled from an adult in good health and CMV-seronegative. The CDR3 region has the DNA TGTGCCAGCAGCTTAGGGGACAGGGTGGACTATGGCTACACCTTC. This gives the protein CASSLGDRVDYGYTF.